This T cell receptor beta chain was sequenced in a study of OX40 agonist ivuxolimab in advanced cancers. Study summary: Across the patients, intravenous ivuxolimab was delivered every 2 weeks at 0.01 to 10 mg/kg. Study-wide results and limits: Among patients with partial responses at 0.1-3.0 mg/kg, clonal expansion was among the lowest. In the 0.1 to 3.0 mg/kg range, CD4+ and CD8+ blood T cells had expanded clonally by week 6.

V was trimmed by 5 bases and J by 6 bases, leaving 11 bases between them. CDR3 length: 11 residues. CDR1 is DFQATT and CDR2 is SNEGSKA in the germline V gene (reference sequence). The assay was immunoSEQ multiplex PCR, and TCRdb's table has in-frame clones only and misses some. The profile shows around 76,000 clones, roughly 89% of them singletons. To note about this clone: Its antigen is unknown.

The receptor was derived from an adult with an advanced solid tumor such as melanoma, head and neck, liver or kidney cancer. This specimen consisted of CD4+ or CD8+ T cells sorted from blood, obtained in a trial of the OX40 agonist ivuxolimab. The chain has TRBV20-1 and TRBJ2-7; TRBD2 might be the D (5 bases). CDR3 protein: CSADEGGEQYF. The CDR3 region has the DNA TGCAGTGCTGATGAGGGCGGCGAGCAGTACTTC.